This T cell receptor beta chain was profiled in a study of blood T cell repertoires in COVID-19. The CDR3 is 15 amino acids. The trim removed 5 bases at V and 2 bases at J, leaving 8 bases unmatched. CDR1 is SGHRS and CDR2 is YFSETQ in the germline V gene. Sequencing used immunoSEQ multiplex PCR; TCRdb keeps in-frame clones, though not all of them. The data show 200,000 to 250,000 clones, with around nine tenths seen just once and about 1.5% held by the top ten. The sequenced sample was PBMCs or T cells enriched from blood (not recorded which). The chain has TRBV5-1 and TRBJ1-2; 8 bases map to TRBD1. The receptor was isolated from a woman aged 50 to 65 who had recovered from COVID-19. The CDR3 here is CASRTGQGKNYGYTF. The CDR3 DNA reads TGCGCCAGCAGAACAGGACAGGGCAAGAACTATGGCTACACCTTC.